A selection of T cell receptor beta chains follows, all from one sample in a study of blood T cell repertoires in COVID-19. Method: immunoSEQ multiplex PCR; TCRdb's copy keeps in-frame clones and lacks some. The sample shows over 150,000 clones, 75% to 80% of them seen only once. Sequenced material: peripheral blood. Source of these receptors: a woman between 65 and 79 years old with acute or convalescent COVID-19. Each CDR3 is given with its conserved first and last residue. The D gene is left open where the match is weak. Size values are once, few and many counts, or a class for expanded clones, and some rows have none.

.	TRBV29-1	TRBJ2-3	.	TGCAGCCTCAGGGTGACTTCAGCAGATACGCAGTATTTT	CSLRVTSADTQYF
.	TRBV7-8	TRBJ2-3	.	TGTGCCAGCAGCTTAGGCACAAGGGGGGGAGATACGCAGTATTTT	CASSLGTRGGDTQYF
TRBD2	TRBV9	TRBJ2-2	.	TGTGCCAGCAGCCCGTACTCATCTAGCGGACACACCGGGGAGCTGTTTTTT	CASSPYSSSGHTGELFF
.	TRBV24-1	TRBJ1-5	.	TGTGCCACCAGTGATTCTTTCAGGGTTCAGCCCCAGCATTTT	CATSDSFRVQPQHF
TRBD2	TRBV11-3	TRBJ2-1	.	TGTGCCAGCGGGCGGGAGGGTGAGCAGTTCTTC	CASGREGEQFF
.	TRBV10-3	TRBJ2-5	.	TGTGCCATCGGGGTCCGCGGGACCCAAGAGACCCAGTACTTC	CAIGVRGTQETQYF
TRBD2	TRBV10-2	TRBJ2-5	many	TGCGCCAGCAGTTCCGGGACGGACGGGGGGGAGACCCAGTACTTC	CASSSGTDGGETQYF
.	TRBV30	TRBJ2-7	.	TGTGCCTGGAGTGAAAGTACAGACAGCTCCTACGAGCAGTACTTC	CAWSESTDSSYEQYF
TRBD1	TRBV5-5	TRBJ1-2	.	TGTGCCAGCAGCTCCCGGGACAGGGATTATGGCTACACCTTC	CASSSRDRDYGYTF
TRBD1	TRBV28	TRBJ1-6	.	TGTGCCAGCAGCCTGCCGGAGACAGGGATTACACCCCTCCACTTT	CASSLPETGITPLHF
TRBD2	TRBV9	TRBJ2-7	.	TGTGCCAGCAGCCCCCGGACTAGCGGGAGGGGAGAGCAGTACTTC	CASSPRTSGRGEQYF
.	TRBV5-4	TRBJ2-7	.	TGTGCCAGCAGCGGAGGATGGGGAGCCGCCCTCGAGCAGTACTTC	CASSGGWGAALEQYF
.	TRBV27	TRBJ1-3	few	TGTGCCAGCAAAGCCCGACTGCATTCTGGAAACACCATATATTTT	CASKARLHSGNTIYF
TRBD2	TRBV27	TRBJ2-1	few	TGTGCCACAGCCGTAGCGGGAGGTAGCAATGAGCAGTTCTTC	CATAVAGGSNEQFF
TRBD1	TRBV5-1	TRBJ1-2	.	TGCGCCAGCAGCAAGGGACAGGCGAGGGATGGCTACACCTTC	CASSKGQARDGYTF
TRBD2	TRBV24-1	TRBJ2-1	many	TGTGCCACCCAGACTAGCGGGAGCTCCTACAATGAGCAGTTCTTC	CATQTSGSSYNEQFF
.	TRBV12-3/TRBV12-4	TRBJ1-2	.	TGTGCCAGCAGGCGGGGGGGGTATGGCTACACCTTC	CASRRGGYGYTF
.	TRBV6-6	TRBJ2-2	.	TGTGCCAGCATGCTAGACAGATTGACCGGGGAGCTGTTTTTT	CASMLDRLTGELFF
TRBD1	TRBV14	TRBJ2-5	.	TGTGCCAGCAGCAGACGTCCCGGGACAGGGGTAGGGTCCGAGACCCAGTACTTC	CASSRRPGTGVGSETQYF
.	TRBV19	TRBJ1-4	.	TGTGCCAGTAGTATACTCTCCGCAGGTCCAACTAATGAAAAACTGTTTTTT	CASSILSAGPTNEKLFF
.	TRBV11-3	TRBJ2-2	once	TGTGCCAGCAGCTTATTGTCGGGCGGGGAGCTGTTTTTT	CASSLLSGGELFF
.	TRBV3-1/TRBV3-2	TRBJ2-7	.	TGTGCCAGCAGCCCCCCCGGGCAAGGAGGGAACGAGCAGTACTTC	CASSPPGQGGNEQYF